A single sample is the source of the 5 T cell receptor beta chains below, sequenced in a study of blood T cell repertoires in COVID-19. Profiled with immunoSEQ multiplex PCR; TCRdb holds only in-frame clones, not every one. The sample lists over 200,000 clones, less than 90% occurring once. Sequencing was performed on peripheral blood. The receptors were sampled from a woman aged 80 or over with active or convalescent COVID-19.

This chain uses TRBV19 with TRBJ2-1, with D unresolved. Germline V CDR1 and CDR2: LNHDA, SQIVND (reference sequence). Trimming pared 5 bases from V and 4 bases from J, leaving 9 bases between. CDR3 size: 13 residues. The CDR3 loop is CASSRGKYNEQFF. The CDR3 coding sequence is TGTGCCAGTAGTCGAGGTAAATACAATGAGCAGTTCTTC.

J is TRBJ2-7 and V is TRBV7-6; 11 bases are a match to TRBD2. CDR3 length: 17 residues. V shed 4 bases, J shed 2 bases, and the junction held 10 bases outside the gene matches. Germline V lookup: CDR1 SGHVS, CDR2 FNYEAQ. The CDR3 here is CASSSPVGTSGTYEQYF. CDR3 in DNA: TGTGCCAGCAGCTCCCCGGTCGGGACTAGCGGAACCTACGAGCAGTACTTC.

V is TRBV27 and J is TRBJ2-7; no firm D call. The CDR3 is made up of 11 amino acids. Germline V gene lookup returns CDR1 MNHEY and CDR2 SMNVEV (reference sequence). V was clipped by 5 bases and J by 2 bases, with 4 bases between them. CDR3 region: CASSDTYEQYF. The DNA of the CDR3 is TGTGCCAGCAGTGACACCTACGAGCAGTACTTC.

This clone showed up just a few times. The chain recombines TRBV19 with TRBJ1-4; D may be TRBD1 (5 bases). V shed 7 bases and J shed 7 bases, with 13 bases lying between them. CDR3 length equals 13 residues. Germline V CDR1 and CDR2: LNHDA, SQIVND (reference sequence). The CDR3 here is CASTGQSSEKLFF. Here the CDR3 DNA reads TGTGCCAGTACAGGGCAGTCAAGTGAAAAACTGTTTTTT.

Many counts were recorded for this clone. The J gene is TRBJ2-2, the V gene TRBV29-1, with D tentatively TRBD1 (6 bases). Germline assignment: CDR1 SQVTM and CDR2 ANQGSEA. This CDR3 spans 13 amino acids. Trimming took 4 bases from V and 4 from J, leaving 10 bases between them. In nucleotides, the CDR3 is TGCAGCGTTGTTCTAGGGGGCACCGGGGAGCTGTTTTTT. Protein product: CSVVLGGTGELFF.